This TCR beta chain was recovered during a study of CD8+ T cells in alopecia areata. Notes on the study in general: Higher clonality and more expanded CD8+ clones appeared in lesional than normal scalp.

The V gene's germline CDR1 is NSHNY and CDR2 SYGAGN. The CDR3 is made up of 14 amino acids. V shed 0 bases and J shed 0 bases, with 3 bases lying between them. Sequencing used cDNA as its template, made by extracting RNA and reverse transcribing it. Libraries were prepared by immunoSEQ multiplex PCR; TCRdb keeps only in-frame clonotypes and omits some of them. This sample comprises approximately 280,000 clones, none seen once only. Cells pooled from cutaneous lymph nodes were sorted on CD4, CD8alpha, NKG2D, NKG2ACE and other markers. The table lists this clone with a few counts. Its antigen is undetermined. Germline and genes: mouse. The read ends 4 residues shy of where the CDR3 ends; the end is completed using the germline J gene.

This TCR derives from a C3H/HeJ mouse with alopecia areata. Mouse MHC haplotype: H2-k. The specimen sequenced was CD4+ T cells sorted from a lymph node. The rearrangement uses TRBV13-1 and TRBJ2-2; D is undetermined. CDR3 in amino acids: CASSDASNTGQLYF. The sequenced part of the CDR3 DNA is TGTGCCAGCAGTGATGCATCAAACACCGGG.